The 14 T cell receptor beta chains below were found in one sample sequenced in a study of shared clonotypes between healthy human individuals. Clones were read by immunoSEQ multiplex PCR, and TCRdb kept only the in-frame ones, dropping some. This sample yields millions of clones, of which over 85% are seen a single time; about 0.37% belongs to the top ten. Specimen: naive CD4+ T cells from PBMCs. The subset was: CD45RA+ positively selected. The receptor set was obtained from a young man in good health. Some clones in this sample may be carry-over from other donors' samples.

This clone was recorded once. Different DNA sequences within this sample yield the same CDR3. This chain links TRBV9 with TRBJ2-1; 10 bases fit TRBD1. This CDR3 has 16 amino acids. CDR1 and CDR2 from the germline V gene are SGDLS and YYNGEE. Trimming removed 0 bases from V and 2 bases from J; junction bases left unmatched: 2. CDR3 amino acids: CASSVVGTGAYNEQFF. The CDR3 region has the DNA TGTGCCAGCAGCGTAGTTGGGACAGGGGCCTACAATGAGCAGTTCTTC. Using reference TRBV9 and TRBJ2-1 for the parts outside the CDR3, the full variable domain is DSGVTQTPKHLITATGQRVTLRCSPRSGDLSVYWYQQSLDQGLQFLIQYYNGEERAKGNILERFSAQQFPDLHSELNLSSLELGDSALYFCASSVVGTGAYNEQFFGPGTRLTVL.

The rearrangement links TRBV7-8 to TRBJ1-5; no reliable D call. In germline, CDR1 is SGHVS, CDR2 FQNEAQ. Trimming left V 6 bases short and J 3 bases short, with 12 bases between. CDR3 size: 14 residues. CDR3 sequence (DNA): TGTGCCAGCAGTTCCCGGGTCCTCAATCAGCCCCAGCATTTT. It is translated as CASSSRVLNQPQHF.

To note about this clone: Other DNA sequences of this sample code for an identical CDR3. This sequence joins TRBV29-1 and TRBJ2-5; weak D call: TRBD1 (5 bases). The CDR3 extends over 12 amino acids. V was pared by 4 bases and J by 1 base, with 7 bases between. Germline assignment: CDR1 SQVTM and CDR2 ANQGSEA. CDR3 sequence: CSVGTPQETQYF. As DNA, the CDR3 is TGCAGCGTTGGGACACCCCAAGAGACCCAGTACTTC. The full variable domain, completed using reference TRBV29-1 and TRBJ2-5, is SAVISQKPSRDICQRGTSLTIQCQVDSQVTMMFWYRQQPGQSLTLIATANQGSEATYESGFVIDKFPISRPNLTFSTLTVSNMSPEDSSIYLCSVGTPQETQYFGPGTRLLVL.

The V and J genes are TRBV29-1 and TRBJ2-5; 7 nucleotides agree with TRBD1. This CDR3 region has 13 residues. Germline CDR1 SQVTM, CDR2 ANQGSEA. With 3 bases clipped from V and 1 base from J, the junction kept 2 bases outside the gene matches. Here the CDR3 DNA reads TGCAGCGTTGAGGGGACAGCCCAAGAGACCCAGTACTTC. As protein: CSVEGTAQETQYF.

The chain carries TRBV15 and TRBJ1-4; maybe TRBD1 (5 bases). The V and J ends lost 3 bases and 13 bases respectively, with 12 bases between them. There are 12 residues in the CDR3. Germline values: CDR1 LNHNV, CDR2 YYDKDF (reference sequence). CDR3: CATSSGARGLFF. The CDR3 region has the DNA TGTGCCACCAGCAGCGGGGCCCGAGGACTGTTTTTT.

This clone showed up just once. CDR3 region: CASSPKKVSYEQYF. CDR3 nucleotide sequence: TGTGCCAGCAGCCCAAAAAAGGTTAGCTACGAGCAGTACTTC. The chain links TRBV11-2 to TRBJ2-7; D ambiguous. The V end lost 5 bases, the J end lost 3 bases, and 14 bases lay between the germline ends. CDR3 length: 14 amino acids. Germline lookup yields CDR1 SGHAT and CDR2 FQNNGV.

The rearrangement uses TRBV30 and TRBJ2-3; the match to TRBD2 covers 10 bases. Germline CDR1 is GTSNPN and CDR2 is SVGIG (reference sequence). The CDR3 runs to 15 residues. J gave up 0 bases and V 2 bases, and 2 bases lay outside the gene matches. The CDR3 reads CAWSSTSGSTDTQYF. The CDR3, as DNA: TGTGCCTGGAGTTCGACTAGCGGGAGCACAGATACGCAGTATTTT.

The chain recombines TRBV28 with TRBJ2-7; D is unclear. The CDR3 loop spans 15 amino acids. From germline, CDR1 is MDHEN and CDR2 SYDVKM. V lost 5 bases, J lost 1 base, and 15 bases lay in between. This CDR3 is CASSPHSVISYEQYF. In DNA form, the CDR3 reads TGTGCCAGCAGTCCCCACTCGGTAATATCCTACGAGCAGTACTTC. Full variable domain (remainder filled in from reference TRBV28 and TRBJ2-7): DVKVTQSSRYLVKRTGEKVFLECVQDMDHENMFWYRQDPGLGLRLIYFSYDVKMKEKGDIPEGYSVSREKKERFSLILESASTNQTSMYLCASSPHSVISYEQYFGPGTRLTVT.

This clone was seen more than once but under ten times. The rearrangement uses TRBV6-5 and TRBJ1-1; D call uncertain. Per the germline V gene, CDR1 is MNHEY and CDR2 is SVGAGI. V lost 0 bases, J lost 10 bases, and 15 bases lay in between. The CDR3 runs to 14 residues. This CDR3 is CASSYSVGLRSAFF. CDR3 nucleotides: TGTGCCAGCAGTTACTCGGTGGGGTTGAGATCAGCTTTCTTT.

The J gene is TRBJ2-6, the V gene TRBV18; D may be TRBD1 (6 bases). Germline V CDR1 and CDR2: KGHSH, LQKENI. Trimming cost V 4 bases and J 0 bases, with 13 bases left between them. The CDR3 is made up of 17 amino acids. CDR3 DNA: TGTGCCAGCTCACGCTGGACAGCGAGCTCTGGGGCCAACGTCCTGACTTTC. It specifies CASSRWTASSGANVLTF.

V usage is TRBV6-5 and J usage is TRBJ2-7, with no clear D. Trimming took off 11 bases at V and 6 bases at J, with 17 bases between the two ends. CDR1 and CDR2 from the germline V gene are MNHEY and SVGAGI. The CDR3 spans 12 residues. For the CDR3, the DNA is TGTGCCGTCCTCAATCCCCCTGGCGAGCAGTACTTC. It encodes CAVLNPPGEQYF.

This clone was observed a single time. This CDR3 is also generated by other DNA sequences in the sample. CDR3 in amino acids: CASSPVGSGANVLTF. For the CDR3, the DNA is TGTGCCAGCTCACCCGTGGGGTCTGGGGCCAACGTCCTGACTTTC. The gene calls are TRBV18 and TRBJ2-6, with D uncertain. In germline, CDR1 is KGHSH, CDR2 LQKENI. The ends were cut back, 3 bases at V and 1 base at J, with 7 bases in the middle. The CDR3 is made up of 15 amino acids.

The chain is built from TRBV6-1 and TRBJ2-1; D is tentatively TRBD1 or TRBD2 (5 bases each). The CDR3 contains 17 residues. The germline V gene encodes CDR1 MNHNS and CDR2 SASEGT. Trimming left V 4 bases short and J 2 bases short, with 18 bases between. CDR3 in amino acids: CASSVDGTLTPYNEQFF. CDR3 bases: TGTGCCAGCAGTGTCGACGGGACCCTAACCCCCTACAATGAGCAGTTCTTC.

About this clone itself: The same CDR3 arises from other DNA sequences in this sample as well. V usage is TRBV6-1 and J usage is TRBJ1-2; D may be TRBD1 (5 bases). This CDR3 spans 12 amino acids. Deletions cut 9 bases from V and 0 bases from J, with 8 bases between. CDR1 MNHNS and CDR2 SASEGT come from the germline V gene. As DNA, the CDR3 is TGTGCCAGTCTGACAGCTAACTATGGCTACACCTTC. This sequence encodes CASLTANYGYTF.